The clone carrying this T cell receptor beta chain has more than one count but fewer than ten. This sample was included in a study of regulatory T cells in long-lasting Graves disease. This CDR3 is built from 12 residues. The V gene lost 6 bases and the J gene lost 6 bases, with 14 bases spanning the gap. Germline V gene data show CDR1 as GTSNPN and CDR2 as SVGIG (reference sequence). Both iRepertoire HTBI primers and Arm-PCR of CDR3 regions were used to build the TCR beta libraries. Via MiXCR, TCRdb re-called the multiplex PCR reads, giving one row per CDR3 protein. The profile covers 450,000 or so distinct CDR3 sequences, with approximately 23% appearing a single time and around 13% taken by the ten largest. Time point in this sample: persistent/refractory GD, antithyroid drugs over 5 years with positive TRAb. The TCR library was made from RNA extracted from PBMCs.

This chain connects TRBV30 to TRBJ1-2; D is unclear. This TCR derives from a female donor with Graves disease. Sequenced material: peripheral blood mononuclear cells (PBMCs), taken when the disease was refractory, from a patient treated with antithyroid drugs. CDR3 protein: CACQKGRNGYTF. CDR3 in DNA: TGTGCCTGTCAAAAGGGAAGGAATGGCTACACCTTC.